Shown below are 30 T cell receptor beta chains from a single sample sequenced in a study of monozygotic twins with inflammatory bowel disease. From the 5' RACE reads, TCRdb lists one entry per CDR3 protein and no DNA. The record lists 170,000 or so distinct CDR3 sequences, of which the ten most abundant hold less than 7.5%. The material sequenced was blood. Receptors originate from a human donor with ulcerative colitis or Crohn's disease, or a healthy co-twin of an affected twin (not recorded which).

This CDR3 reads CSASPGDAGELFF. The chain couples TRBV29-1 to TRBJ2-2. Per the germline V gene, CDR1 is SQVTM and CDR2 is ANQGSEA. The CDR3 sequence is 13 residues long.

The chain is built from TRBV5-5 and TRBJ2-3; the D gene TCRdb calls, TRBD2, cannot be checked with no DNA. In germline, CDR1 is SGHKS, CDR2 YYEKEE (reference sequence). This CDR3 has 16 amino acids. CDR3 sequence reads: CASSLRATKSTDTQYF.

V gene TRBV19 combines with J gene TRBJ2-5. Germline V lookup: CDR1 LNHDA, CDR2 SQIVND (reference sequence). CDR3 length equals 11 residues. CDR3: CASSIKGTQYF.

V gene TRBV6-5 combines with J gene TRBJ1-6. Germline loops: CDR1 MNHEY, CDR2 SVGAGI. The CDR3 extends over 16 amino acids. CDR3 protein: CASSYSSGLAGSPLHF.

J is TRBJ2-2 and V is TRBV11-3; TCRdb returns TRBD1, unconfirmable since there is no DNA. The CDR3 sequence is 17 residues long. Germline CDR1 SGHNT, CDR2 YENEEA. The CDR3 here is CASSFRRGPANTGELFF.

This chain connects TRBV12-3 or TRBV12-4 to TRBJ2-5. The CDR3 loop spans 13 amino acids. CDR3 loop: CASSLDPTETQYF.

The V gene is TRBV19, the J gene TRBJ1-5; TCRdb's assignment of TRBD1 cannot be checked, as there is no DNA. The CDR3 has 14 amino acids. CDR1 is LNHDA and CDR2 is SQIVND in the germline V gene (reference sequence). The CDR3 here is CASCLRGMGQPQHF.

This rearrangement joins TRBV19 to TRBJ2-1; TCRdb's D call of TRBD2 is untestable without DNA. The CDR3 covers 15 residues. The germline V gene encodes CDR1 LNHDA and CDR2 SQIVND (reference sequence). CDR3 residues: CASSPGAAGGNEQFF.

The chain has TRBV5-1 and TRBJ2-5; TCRdb indicates TRBD1, and absent DNA this call remains unverified. The CDR3 is 17 amino acids. Per germline, CDR1 SGHRS and CDR2 YFSETQ. The CDR3 is CANRNPGTGLRQETQYF.

The chain employs TRBV9 and TRBJ2-4. This CDR3 contains 16 residues. Germline CDR1 SGDLS, CDR2 YYNGEE. CDR3 protein: CASSVADGLAKNIQYF.

The genes are TRBV5-5 and TRBJ1-1; TCRdb proposes TRBD1, but this gene call is untestable without DNA. From germline, CDR1 is SGHKS and CDR2 YYEKEE (reference sequence). This CDR3 has 15 amino acids. The CDR3 loop reads CASSRATGGNTEAFF. Using reference TRBV5-5 and TRBJ1-1 for the parts outside the CDR3, the full variable domain is DAGVTQSPTHLIKTRGQQVTLRCSPISGHKSVSWYQQVLGQGPQFIFQYYEKEERGRGNFPDRFSARQFPNYSSELNVNALLLGDSALYLCASSRATGGNTEAFFGQGTRLTVV.

The rearrangement joins TRBV29-1 to TRBJ2-5; TCRdb calls TRBD1, which cannot be checked without DNA. Germline lookup yields CDR1 SQVTM and CDR2 ANQGSEA. The CDR3 is 13 amino acids. This CDR3 reads CSVDGAGAVTQYF.

This chain uses TRBV7-2 with TRBJ2-1. Germline CDR1 and CDR2: SGHTA and FQGNSA. The CDR3 runs to 15 residues. Here the CDR3 reads CASSLRWSSYNEQFF.

The V and J genes are TRBV7-7 and TRBJ2-5; TCRdb's D call of TRBD1 is untestable without DNA. The CDR3 length is 15 residues. Germline CDR1 SSHAT, CDR2 FNYEAQ (reference sequence). The CDR3 is CASSLDSGVQETQYF. Combining the CDR3 with reference TRBV7-7 and TRBJ2-5 gives the whole variable domain GAGVSQSPRYKVTKRGQDVTLRCDPISSHATLYWYQQALGQGPEFLTYFNYEAQPDKSGLPSDRFSAERPEGSISTLTIQRTEQRDSAMYRCASSLDSGVQETQYFGPGTRLLVL.

The rearrangement uses TRBV20-1 and TRBJ1-4. Germline CDR1 reads DFQATT; CDR2 reads SNEGSKA (reference sequence). The CDR3 loop spans 15 amino acids. The CDR3 spells CSARGEHTSNEKLFF.

V usage is TRBV7-3 and J usage is TRBJ2-3; lacking DNA, the TRBD2 call made by TCRdb goes unchecked. CDR1 SGHTA and CDR2 FQGTGA come from the germline V gene. CDR3 length: 15 amino acids. This chain's CDR3 is CASSQGGRGTDTQYF.

The rearrangement uses TRBV29-1 and TRBJ1-6; TCRdb calls TRBD1, which cannot be checked without DNA. Germline loops: CDR1 SQVTM, CDR2 ANQGSEA. This CDR3 is 14 amino acids long. This chain's CDR3 is CSVAEGGYNSPLHF. Full variable domain (remainder filled in from reference TRBV29-1 and TRBJ1-6): SAVISQKPSRDICQRGTSLTIQCQVDSQVTMMFWYRQQPGQSLTLIATANQGSEATYESGFVIDKFPISRPNLTFSTLTVSNMSPEDSSIYLCSVAEGGYNSPLHFGNGTRLTVT.

This chain links TRBV3-1 with TRBJ1-2. This CDR3 spans 16 amino acids. The germline V gene has CDR1 LGHDT and CDR2 YNNKEL (reference sequence). This chain's CDR3 is CASSQGIQTIFYGYTF. The entire variable domain, with the rest obtained from reference TRBV3-1 and TRBJ1-2, is as follows: DTAVSQTPKYLVTQMGNDKSIKCEQNLGHDTMYWYKQDSKKFLKIMFSYNNKELIINETVPNRFSPKSPDKAHLNLHINSLELGDSAVYFCASSQGIQTIFYGYTFGSGTRLTVV.

V and J are TRBV5-1 and TRBJ2-1; TCRdb indicates TRBD2, and absent DNA this call remains unverified. The CDR3 has 14 residues. Germline-derived CDR1 and CDR2 are SGHRS and YFSETQ. CDR3 protein: CASSLLAGGPGQFF. Variable domain in full (rest from reference TRBV5-1 and TRBJ2-1): KAGVTQTPRYLIKTRGQQVTLSCSPISGHRSVSWYQQTPGQGLQFLFEYFSETQRNKGNFPGRFSGRQFSNSRSEMNVSTLELGDSALYLCASSLLAGGPGQFFGPGTRLTVL.

The CDR3 protein is CASSLGTEEATEAFF. This rearrangement joins TRBV5-1 to TRBJ1-1; the TCRdb call, TRBD1, lacks DNA for checking. In germline, CDR1 is SGHRS, CDR2 YFSETQ. The CDR3 length is 15 residues.

The J gene is TRBJ2-2, the V gene TRBV29-1; TCRdb gives TRBD1 as the D gene, but with no DNA this cannot be confirmed. Germline V CDR1 and CDR2: SQVTM, ANQGSEA. The CDR3 covers 14 residues. The CDR3 is CSVDEGEGTGELFF.

The chain is built from TRBV5-1 and TRBJ1-2; there is no DNA to check the TCRdb D call of TRBD1. CDR1 SGHRS and CDR2 YFSETQ come from the germline V gene. The CDR3 sequence is 14 residues long. The CDR3: CASSLGQGMYGYTF.

The chain combines TRBV12-3 or TRBV12-4 with TRBJ1-4; TCRdb names TRBD1, which stays unverified in the absence of DNA. This CDR3 is 14 amino acids long. CDR3: CASSLGQGPEKLFF.

The chain's CDR3 is CASSYSGARLGGELFF. The gene calls are TRBV6-5 and TRBJ2-2; the D gene TCRdb calls, TRBD2, cannot be checked with no DNA. The CDR3 contains 16 residues. Germline-derived CDR1 and CDR2 are MNHEY and SVGAGI.

V usage is TRBV7-2 and J usage is TRBJ2-7; no DNA is available, so the TRBD2 call from TCRdb remains unchecked. CDR1 and CDR2 from the germline V gene are SGHTA and FQGNSA. This CDR3 region has 12 residues. CDR3 in amino acids: CASVTSGVTPSF.

The CDR3 reads CASSLLRPGGNNEQFF. V usage is TRBV27 and J usage is TRBJ2-1; the TCRdb call, TRBD1, lacks DNA for checking. CDR3 length equals 16 residues. Germline CDR1 is MNHEY and CDR2 is SMNVEV (reference sequence).

CDR3 amino acids: CSARVTTDTQYF. This chain connects TRBV20-1 to TRBJ2-3. This CDR3 spans 12 amino acids. Germline-derived CDR1 and CDR2 are DFQATT and SNEGSKA (reference sequence).

V gene TRBV15 combines with J gene TRBJ1-5; TCRdb picks TRBD1, but there is no DNA to check that call. The CDR3 is made up of 19 amino acids. Germline V lookup: CDR1 LNHNV, CDR2 YYDKDF (reference sequence). The CDR3 is CATSRDRYRGNYSNQPQHF.

This CDR3 reads CASSLGLAGGLNEQFF. V gene TRBV7-2 combines with J gene TRBJ2-1; the TRBD2 assignment by TCRdb is unverifiable without DNA. The CDR3 loop spans 16 amino acids. The germline gives CDR1 SGHTA, CDR2 FQGNSA.

V gene TRBV19 combines with J gene TRBJ1-5. The CDR3 has 17 amino acids. CDR1 LNHDA and CDR2 SQIVND come from the germline V gene (reference sequence). The CDR3 loop reads CASSIGWRAGGNQPQHF.